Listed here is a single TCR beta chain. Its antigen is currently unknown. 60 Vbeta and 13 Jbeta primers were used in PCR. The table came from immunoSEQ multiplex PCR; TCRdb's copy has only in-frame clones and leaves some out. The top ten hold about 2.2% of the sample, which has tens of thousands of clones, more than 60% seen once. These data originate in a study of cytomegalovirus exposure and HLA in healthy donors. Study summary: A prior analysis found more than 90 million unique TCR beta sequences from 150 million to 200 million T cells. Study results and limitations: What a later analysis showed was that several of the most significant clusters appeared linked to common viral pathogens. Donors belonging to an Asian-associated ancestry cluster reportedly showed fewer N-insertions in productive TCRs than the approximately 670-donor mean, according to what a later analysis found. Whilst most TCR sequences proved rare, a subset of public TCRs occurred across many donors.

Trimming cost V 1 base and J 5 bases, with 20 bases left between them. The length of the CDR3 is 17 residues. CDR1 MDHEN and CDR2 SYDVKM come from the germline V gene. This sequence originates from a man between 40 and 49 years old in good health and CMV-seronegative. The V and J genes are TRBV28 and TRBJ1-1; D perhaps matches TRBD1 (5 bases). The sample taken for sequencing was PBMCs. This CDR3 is CASSLLELGGPGTEAFF. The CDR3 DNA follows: TGTGCCAGCAGTTTATTGGAGTTGGGGGGTCCGGGTACTGAAGCTTTCTTT.